This T cell receptor beta chain was captured by sequencing in a study of T cells in Graves' hyperthyroidism and ophthalmopathy. General study findings and limits: Blood also contained most expanded thyroid clonotypes above 0.001.

The length of the CDR3 is 13 residues. Germline V gene lookup returns CDR1 SGHTA and CDR2 FQGTGA. A note on this clonotype: What it binds is unknown. One junction end does not reproduce the germline sequence, and a read error may be involved.

TCR beta CDR3 region amplification was performed from RNA transcripts. First-round RT-PCR targeting the TCR CDR3 was performed with the HTBI primer set. MiXCR, run by TCRdb on the multiplex PCR reads, gives a single entry per CDR3 protein. In the table there are around 690,000 distinct CDR3 sequences, around 15% of which are singletons. Graves' hyperthyroidism showing no ophthalmopathy progression within 18 months was considered stable. Sequencing was done on a sample of blood. The sequence came from a man aged 45-60 years with Graves' hyperthyroidism. The chain has TRBV7-3 and TRBJ2-7, with D possibly being TRBD2 (5 bases). The CDR3: CASGLSGTYEQYF. The CDR3 bases are TGTGCCAGCGGCTTATCCGGGACCTACGAGCAGTACTTC.